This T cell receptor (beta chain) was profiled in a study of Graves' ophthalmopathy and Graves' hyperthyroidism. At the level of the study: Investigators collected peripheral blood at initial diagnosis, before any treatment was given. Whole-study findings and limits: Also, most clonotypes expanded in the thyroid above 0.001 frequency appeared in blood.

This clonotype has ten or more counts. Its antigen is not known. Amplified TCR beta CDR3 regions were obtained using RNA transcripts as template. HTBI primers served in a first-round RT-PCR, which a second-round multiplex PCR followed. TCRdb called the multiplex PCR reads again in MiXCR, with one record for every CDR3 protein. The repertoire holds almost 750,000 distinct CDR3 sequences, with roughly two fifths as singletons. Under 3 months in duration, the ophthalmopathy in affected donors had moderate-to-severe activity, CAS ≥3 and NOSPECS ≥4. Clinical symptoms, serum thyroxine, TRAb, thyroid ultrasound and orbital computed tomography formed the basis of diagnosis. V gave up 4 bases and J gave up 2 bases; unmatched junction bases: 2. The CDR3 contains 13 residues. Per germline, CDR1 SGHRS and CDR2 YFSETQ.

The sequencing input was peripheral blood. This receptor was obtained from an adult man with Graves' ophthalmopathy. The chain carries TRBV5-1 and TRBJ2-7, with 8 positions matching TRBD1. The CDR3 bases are TGCGCCAGCAGCGCGGACAGGGCCTACGAGCAGTACTTC. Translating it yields CASSADRAYEQYF. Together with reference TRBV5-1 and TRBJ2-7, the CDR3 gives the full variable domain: KAGVTQTPRYLIKTRGQQVTLSCSPISGHRSVSWYQQTPGQGLQFLFEYFSETQRNKGNFPGRFSGRQFSNSRSEMNVSTLELGDSALYLCASSADRAYEQYFGPGTRLTVT.